This T cell receptor beta chain was recovered during a study of blood T cell repertoires in COVID-19. Study overall: The United States, Italy and Spain supplied acute and convalescent COVID-19 samples. Sources were T cells, B-cell-depleted T cells, or PBMCs; the material itself was cDNA or gDNA.

In the source study's methods: How many nucleated cells were present was estimated from reference gene primer amplification. The repertoire was sequenced with immunoSEQ multiplex PCR; TCRdb's copy has only in-frame clones and lacks some. V, J and clone size reflect that table, while D and trimming were determined from the DNA. The data contain approximately 91,000 clones, around three quarters of them singletons. CDR1 and CDR2 (germline): LGHDT, YNNKEL (reference sequence). V lost 6 bases, J lost 1 base, and 15 bases lay in between. This CDR3 has 15 amino acids. The chain joins TRBV3-1 (or the pseudogene TRBV3-2) to TRBJ1-2; D is undetermined. The source is a man aged 70-80 years with acute or convalescent COVID-19. The sample was peripheral blood. The CDR3 protein is CASSSRLDINYGYTF. DNA for the CDR3: TGTGCCAGCAGTAGTAGACTCGATATTAACTATGGCTACACCTTC.